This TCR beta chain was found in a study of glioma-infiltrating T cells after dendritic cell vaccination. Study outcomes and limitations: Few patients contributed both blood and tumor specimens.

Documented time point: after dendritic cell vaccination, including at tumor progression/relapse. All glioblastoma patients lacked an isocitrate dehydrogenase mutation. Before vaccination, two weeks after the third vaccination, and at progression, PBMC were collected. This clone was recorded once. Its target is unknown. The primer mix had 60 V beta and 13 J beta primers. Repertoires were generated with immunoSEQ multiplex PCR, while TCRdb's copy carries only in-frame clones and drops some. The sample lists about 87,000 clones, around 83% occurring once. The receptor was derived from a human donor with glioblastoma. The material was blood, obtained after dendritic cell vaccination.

CDR3 sequence: CASRDGTGDEKLFF. The CDR3 DNA follows: TGTGCCAGCAGGGACGGGACAGGGGATGAAAAACTGTTTTTT. V and J are TRBV6-5 and TRBJ1-4; 10 positions agree with TRBD1. With 6 bases clipped from V and 6 bases from J, the junction kept 4 bases outside the gene matches. The CDR3 extends over 14 amino acids. Per germline, CDR1 MNHEY and CDR2 SVGAGI.